This T cell receptor beta chain is from a study of T cells in tuberculosis. About the research overall: A South African cohort included IGRA-negative adolescents, latently infected IGRA-positive adolescents and adults with active tuberculosis. Study observations and caveats: Active tuberculosis TCR-alpha repertoires lay closer to GMM-specific TCRs than IGRA-negative controls, suggesting clonal expansion. Shorter CDR3-alpha in active tuberculosis partly drove smaller distances.

About this clone: The target antigen is unknown.

Only in-frame clones appear in the TCRdb table, and some are missing; sequencing was by immunoSEQ multiplex PCR. The table includes 25,000 to 30,000 clones, 90% detected once. The CDR3 contains 14 residues. Trimming cost V 2 bases and J 12 bases; bases outside gene matches: 10. Germline V gene lookup returns CDR1 MNHNS and CDR2 SASEGT. The clonotype originates from a donor under 30 with latent tuberculosis or without tuberculosis infection. The sequenced material came from PBMCs. The chain is built from TRBV6-1 and TRBJ1-1; 9 positions match TRBD1. The CDR3 bases are TGTGCCAGCAGTGAAAGGGGGACAGGGCGTCTCCCTTTCTTT. It is translated as CASSERGTGRLPFF.